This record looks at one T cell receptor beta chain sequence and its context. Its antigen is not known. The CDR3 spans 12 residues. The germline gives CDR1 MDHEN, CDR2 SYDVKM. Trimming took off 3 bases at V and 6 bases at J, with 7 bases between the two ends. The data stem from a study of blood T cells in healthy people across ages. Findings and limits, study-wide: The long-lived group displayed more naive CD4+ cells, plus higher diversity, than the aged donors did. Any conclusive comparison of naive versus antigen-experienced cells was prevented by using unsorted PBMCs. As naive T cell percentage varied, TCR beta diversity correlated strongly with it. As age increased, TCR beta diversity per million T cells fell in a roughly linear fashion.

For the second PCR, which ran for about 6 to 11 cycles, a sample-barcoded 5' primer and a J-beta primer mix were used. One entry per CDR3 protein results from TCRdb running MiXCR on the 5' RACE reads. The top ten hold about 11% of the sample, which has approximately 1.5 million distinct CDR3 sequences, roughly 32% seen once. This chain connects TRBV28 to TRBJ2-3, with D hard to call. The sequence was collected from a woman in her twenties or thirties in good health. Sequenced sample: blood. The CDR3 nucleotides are TGTGCCAGCAGTTTTGGGTGGGATACGCAGTATTTT. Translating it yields CASSFGWDTQYF.